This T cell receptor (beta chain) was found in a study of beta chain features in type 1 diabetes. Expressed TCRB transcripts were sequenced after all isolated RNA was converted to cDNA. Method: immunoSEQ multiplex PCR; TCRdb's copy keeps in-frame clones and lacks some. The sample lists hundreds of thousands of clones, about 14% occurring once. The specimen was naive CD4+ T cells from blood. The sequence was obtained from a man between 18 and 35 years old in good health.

The CDR3 DNA reads as TGTGCCAGCAGCCCGAGTCTCTCTTCACCCCTCCACTTT. Amino acid sequence: CASSPSLSSPLHF. V and J are TRBV7-3 and TRBJ1-6; the D is unclear. The germline V gene encodes CDR1 SGHTA and CDR2 FQGTGA. Trimming removed 5 bases from V and 9 bases from J, with 11 bases in between. This CDR3 region has 13 residues. Full variable domain (missing parts from reference TRBV7-3 and TRBJ1-6): GAGVSQTPSNKVTEKGKYVELRCDPISGHTALYWYRQSLGQGPEFLIYFQGTGAADDSGLPNDRFFAVRPEGSVSTLKIQRTERGDSAVYLCASSPSLSSPLHFGNGTRLTVT.